In this sample, the clone carrying this T cell receptor beta chain is medium-sized. Its target is unknown. The CDR3 has 14 residues. V lost 4 bases and J lost 4, with 10 bases in between. Germline V gene lookup returns CDR1 SGHNT and CDR2 YENEEA. The data were taken from a study of metastatic and nonmetastatic thyroid tumors. Study-level background: Both malignant and benign thyroid patients supplied peripheral blood and tumor or nodule tissue samples, across which the repertoires of these patients were then compared. Study conclusions and caveats: A significant increase in TCR beta diversity was reportedly seen in malignant thyroid tumors relative to benign nodules, in blood and tumor.

Original analysis: The study built a papillary thyroid cancer distant-metastasis classifier from CDR3 differences across clinicopathological groups. MiXCR was used by TCRdb to re-call the PCR reads. What appears here as the V and J calls and clone size reflects TCRdb's work, not the paper's. The sample has about 32,000 clones; about 18% are singletons. Each patient came to thyroid surgery without any prior treatment (of any kind). This receptor was identified in a female donor with papillary thyroid cancer or a benign thyroid nodule (not recorded which). Some clones in this sample may be carry-over from other donors' samples. Source material: blood. This chain joins TRBV11-3 and TRBJ2-2; D unresolved. The chain's CDR3 is CASSSGDTTGELFF. The CDR3, as DNA: TGTGCCAGCAGCTCGGGTGACACCACCGGGGAGCTGTTTTTT.